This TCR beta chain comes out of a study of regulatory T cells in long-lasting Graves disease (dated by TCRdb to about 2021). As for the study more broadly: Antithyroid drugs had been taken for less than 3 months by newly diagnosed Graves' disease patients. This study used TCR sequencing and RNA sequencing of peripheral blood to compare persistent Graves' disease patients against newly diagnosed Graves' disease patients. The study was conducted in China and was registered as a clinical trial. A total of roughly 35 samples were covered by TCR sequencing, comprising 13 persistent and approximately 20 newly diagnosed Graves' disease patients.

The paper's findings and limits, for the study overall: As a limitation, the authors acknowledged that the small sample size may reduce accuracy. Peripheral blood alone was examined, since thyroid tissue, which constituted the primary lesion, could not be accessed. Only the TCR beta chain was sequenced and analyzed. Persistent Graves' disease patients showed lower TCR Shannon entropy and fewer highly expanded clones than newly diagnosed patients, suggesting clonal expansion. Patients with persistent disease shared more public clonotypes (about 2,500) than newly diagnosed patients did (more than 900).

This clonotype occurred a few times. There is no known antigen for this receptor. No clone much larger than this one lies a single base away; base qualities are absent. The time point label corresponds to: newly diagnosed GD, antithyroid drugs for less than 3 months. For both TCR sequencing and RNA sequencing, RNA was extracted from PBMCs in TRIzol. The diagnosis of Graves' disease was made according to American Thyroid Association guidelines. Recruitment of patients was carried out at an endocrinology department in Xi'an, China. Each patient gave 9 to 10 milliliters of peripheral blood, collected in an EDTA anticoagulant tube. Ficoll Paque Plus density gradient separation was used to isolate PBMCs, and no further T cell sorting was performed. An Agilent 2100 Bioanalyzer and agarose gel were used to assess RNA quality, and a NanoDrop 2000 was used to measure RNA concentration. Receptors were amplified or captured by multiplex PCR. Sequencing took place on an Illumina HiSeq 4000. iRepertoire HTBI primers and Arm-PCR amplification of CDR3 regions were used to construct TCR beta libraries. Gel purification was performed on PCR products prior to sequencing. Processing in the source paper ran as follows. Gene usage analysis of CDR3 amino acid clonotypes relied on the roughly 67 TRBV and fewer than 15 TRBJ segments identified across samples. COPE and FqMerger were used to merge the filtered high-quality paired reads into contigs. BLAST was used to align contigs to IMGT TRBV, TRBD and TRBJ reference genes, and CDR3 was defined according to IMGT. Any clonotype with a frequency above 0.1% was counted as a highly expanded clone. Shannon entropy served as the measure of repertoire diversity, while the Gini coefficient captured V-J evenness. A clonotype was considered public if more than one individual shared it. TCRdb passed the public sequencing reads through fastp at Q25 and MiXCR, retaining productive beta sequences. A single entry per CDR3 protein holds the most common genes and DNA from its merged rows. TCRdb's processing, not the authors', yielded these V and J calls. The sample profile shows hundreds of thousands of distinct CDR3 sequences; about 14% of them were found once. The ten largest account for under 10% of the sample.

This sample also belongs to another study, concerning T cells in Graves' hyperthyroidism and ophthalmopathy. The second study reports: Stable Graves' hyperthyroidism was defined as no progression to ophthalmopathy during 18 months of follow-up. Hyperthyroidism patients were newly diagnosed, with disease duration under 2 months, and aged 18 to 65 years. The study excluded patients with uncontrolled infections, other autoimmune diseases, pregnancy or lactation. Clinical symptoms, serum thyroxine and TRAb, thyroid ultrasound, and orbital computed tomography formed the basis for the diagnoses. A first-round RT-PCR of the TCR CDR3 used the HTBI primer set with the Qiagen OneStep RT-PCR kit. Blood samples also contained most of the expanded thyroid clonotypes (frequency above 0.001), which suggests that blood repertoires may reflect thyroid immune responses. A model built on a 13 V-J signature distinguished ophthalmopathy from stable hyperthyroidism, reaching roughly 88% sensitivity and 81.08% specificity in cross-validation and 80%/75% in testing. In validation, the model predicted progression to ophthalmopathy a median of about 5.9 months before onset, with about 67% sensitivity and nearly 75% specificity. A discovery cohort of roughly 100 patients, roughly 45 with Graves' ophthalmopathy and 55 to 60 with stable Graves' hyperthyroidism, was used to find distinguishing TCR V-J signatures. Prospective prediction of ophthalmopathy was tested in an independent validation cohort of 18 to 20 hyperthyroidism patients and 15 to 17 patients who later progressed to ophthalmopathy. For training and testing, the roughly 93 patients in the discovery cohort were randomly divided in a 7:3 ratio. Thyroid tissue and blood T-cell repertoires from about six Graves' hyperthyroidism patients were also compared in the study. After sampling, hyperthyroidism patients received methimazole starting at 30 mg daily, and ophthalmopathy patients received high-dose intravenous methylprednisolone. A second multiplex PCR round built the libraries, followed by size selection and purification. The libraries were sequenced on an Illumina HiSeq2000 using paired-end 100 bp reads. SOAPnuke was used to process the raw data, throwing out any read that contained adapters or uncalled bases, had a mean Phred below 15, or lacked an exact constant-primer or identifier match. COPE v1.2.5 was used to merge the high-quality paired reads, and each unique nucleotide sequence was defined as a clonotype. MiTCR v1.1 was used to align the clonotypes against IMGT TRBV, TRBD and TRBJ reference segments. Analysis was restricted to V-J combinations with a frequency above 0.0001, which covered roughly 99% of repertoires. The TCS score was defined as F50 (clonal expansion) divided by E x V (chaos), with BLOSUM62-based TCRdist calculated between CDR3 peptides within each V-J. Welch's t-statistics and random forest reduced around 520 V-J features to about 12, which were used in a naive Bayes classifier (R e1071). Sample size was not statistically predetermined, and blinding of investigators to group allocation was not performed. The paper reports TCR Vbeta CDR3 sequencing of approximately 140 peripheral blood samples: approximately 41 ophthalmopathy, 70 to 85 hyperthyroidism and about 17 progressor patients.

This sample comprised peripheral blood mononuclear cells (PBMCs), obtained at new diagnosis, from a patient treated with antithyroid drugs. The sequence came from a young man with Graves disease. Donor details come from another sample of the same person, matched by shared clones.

The DNA is TGTGCCAGCAGTTACAGCTTAGTTCCAGGCGTCTACGAGCAGTACTTC. Its protein product is CASSYSLVPGVYEQYF. Recombination joined TRBV6-2 or TRBV6-3 with TRBJ2-7; no D gene can be assigned with confidence. CDR1 and CDR2, looked up from the germline V gene, are MNHEY and SVGEGT. The CDR3 runs 16 residues from the cysteine to the phenylalanine. Kept here is only the CDR3 DNA, which spans 48 bases and is read in frame from base 1. Trimming removed 2 bases from V and 3 bases from J, leaving 17 bases between the germline ends.